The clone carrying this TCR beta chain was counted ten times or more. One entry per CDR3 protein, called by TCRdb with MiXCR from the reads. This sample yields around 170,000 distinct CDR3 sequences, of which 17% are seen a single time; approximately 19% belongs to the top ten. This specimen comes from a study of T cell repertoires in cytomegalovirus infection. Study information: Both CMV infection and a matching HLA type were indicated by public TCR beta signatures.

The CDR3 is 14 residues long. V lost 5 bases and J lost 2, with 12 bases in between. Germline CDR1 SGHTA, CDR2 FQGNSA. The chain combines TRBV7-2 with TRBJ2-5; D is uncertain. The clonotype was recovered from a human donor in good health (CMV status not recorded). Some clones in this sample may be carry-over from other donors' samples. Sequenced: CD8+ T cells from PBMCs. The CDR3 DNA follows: TGTGCCAGCAGCCCCCTCCGCGCACAAGAGACCCAGTACTTC. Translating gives CASSPLRAQETQYF.